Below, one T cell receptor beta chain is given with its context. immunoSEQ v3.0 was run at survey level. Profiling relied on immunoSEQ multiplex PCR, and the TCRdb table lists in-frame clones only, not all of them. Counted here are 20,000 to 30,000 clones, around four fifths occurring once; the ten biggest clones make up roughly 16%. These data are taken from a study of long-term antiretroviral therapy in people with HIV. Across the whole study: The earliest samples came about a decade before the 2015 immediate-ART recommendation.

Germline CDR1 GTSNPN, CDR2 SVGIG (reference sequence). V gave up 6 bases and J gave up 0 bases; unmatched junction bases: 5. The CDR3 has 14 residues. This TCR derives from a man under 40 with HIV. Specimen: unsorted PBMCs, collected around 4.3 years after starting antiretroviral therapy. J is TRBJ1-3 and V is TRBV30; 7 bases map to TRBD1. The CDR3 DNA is TGTGCCTGCAGACAGGGTGTCTCTGGAAACACCATATATTTT. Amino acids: CACRQGVSGNTIYF.